This T cell receptor beta chain is drawn from a study of cytomegalovirus exposure and HLA in healthy donors. Study-wide findings and caveats: The productive fraction for most TCR beta V segments was about 87% or about 30% in an earlier analysis.

Remarks on this clone: Its antigen is not identified.

The PCR made use of 60 Vbeta and 13 Jbeta primers. In the authors' workflow: Roughly 11 million of the roughly 80 million unique TCR beta chains counted in a later analysis were shared. TCRdb's copy holds only in-frame clones and misses some; the assay was immunoSEQ multiplex PCR. D and trimming come from the DNA, and the V and J calls and clone size come from that table. The sample gives about 140,000 clones, under 70% of which show up once; 6.5% is in the top ten. The CDR3 totals 14 residues. J was trimmed by 2 bases and V by 6 bases; bases with no gene match: 7. Per the germline V gene, CDR1 is SEHNR and CDR2 is FQNEAQ (reference sequence).

This chain links TRBV7-9 with TRBJ2-7, with 7 bases that match TRBD1. Sample: PBMCs. This TCR was sampled from a woman aged 60-70 years in good health and CMV-seronegative. The CDR3 here is CASRQTGNTYEQYF. As DNA, the CDR3 is TGTGCCAGCAGGCAGACAGGGAATACCTACGAGCAGTACTTC.